Presented here are 31 T cell receptor beta chains from one specimen sequenced in a study of response to subunit inactivated influenza vaccine. TCRdb fed the RT-PCR reads into MiXCR, producing one record per CDR3 protein. The repertoire consists of 800,000 or so distinct CDR3 sequences, with 21% occurring once and the leading ten covering roughly 10%. Sequenced here: PBMCs from blood, sampled more than 4 days after vaccination. These receptors were collected from a man aged 50 or older who received an inactivated influenza vaccine.

This clonotype appeared many times. The chain couples TRBV3-1 to TRBJ2-3; 10 nucleotides agree with TRBD2. With 11 bases clipped from V and 2 bases from J, the junction kept 19 bases outside the gene matches. There are 18 residues in the CDR3. Per germline, CDR1 LGHDT and CDR2 YNNKEL (reference sequence). In nucleotides, the CDR3 is TGTGCCTTCAGTTCTCCCGGACTAGCGGAAAAATCCACAGATACGCAGTATTTT. Amino acids: CAFSSPGLAEKSTDTQYF.

This clonotype was counted only a few times. This chain links TRBV11-3 with TRBJ2-2, with 7 bases matching TRBD1. This CDR3 spans 17 amino acids. J gave up 0 bases and V 5 bases, and 9 bases lay outside the gene matches. CDR1 and CDR2 from the germline V gene are SGHNT and YENEEA. The CDR3 DNA reads TGTGCCAGCAGCCGACCTCGGGACAGCCCGAACACCGGGGAGCTGTTTTTT. It codes for CASSRPRDSPNTGELFF.

The chain employs TRBV12-3 or TRBV12-4 and TRBJ1-5; 7 nucleotides agree with TRBD1. This CDR3 comprises 14 residues. The junction had 6 bases not matched to a gene; V was cut back by 7 bases and J by 3 bases. CDR3 nucleotides: TGTGCCAGCACTATGGGACAGTTCAATCAGCCCCAGCATTTT. It specifies CASTMGQFNQPQHF.

The chain is built from TRBV5-1 and TRBJ1-1; 8 nucleotides line up with TRBD1. The ends lost 1 base at V and 2 bases at J; junction bases unmatched: 10. There are 17 residues in the CDR3. CDR1 is SGHRS and CDR2 is YFSETQ in the germline V gene. The CDR3 DNA follows: TGCGCCAGCAGCTTGTCCCGGGACAGGCAAACAAACACTGAAGCTTTCTTT. Protein sequence: CASSLSRDRQTNTEAFF.

This sequence joins TRBV20-1 and TRBJ2-3; 9 bases are shared with TRBD2. The CDR3 has 15 residues. The trim removed 0 bases at V and 6 bases at J, leaving 7 bases unmatched. Germline lookup yields CDR1 DFQATT and CDR2 SNEGSKA (reference sequence). This CDR3 reads CSARDWSGGRDTQYF. The DNA of the CDR3 is TGCAGTGCTAGAGATTGGAGCGGGGGGCGTGATACGCAGTATTTT.

The chain has TRBV5-1 and TRBJ2-1; 8 bases are shared with TRBD2. CDR3 length equals 14 residues. CDR1 SGHRS and CDR2 YFSETQ come from the germline V gene. The V and J ends lost 8 bases and 6 bases, in that order; junction bases with no gene match: 10. CDR3: CASAGTSRANEQFF. The CDR3 coding sequence is TGCGCCAGTGCCGGGACTAGTAGGGCCAATGAGCAGTTCTTC.

The CDR3 coding sequence is TGTGCCAGCAGGATCGGCGGAAGGGAGACCCAGTACTTC. Amino acid sequence: CASRIGGRETQYF. The V call is TRBV6-2 or TRBV6-3, the J call TRBJ2-5; D call uncertain. Germline V gene lookup returns CDR1 MNHEY and CDR2 SVGEGT. This CDR3 has 13 residues. V was cut by 6 bases and J by 5 bases, with 13 bases left in between.

The genes are TRBV3-1 and TRBJ2-1; D ambiguous. V was shortened by 1 base and J by 7 bases, with 5 bases between the two germline ends. This CDR3 spans 12 amino acids. Germline values: CDR1 LGHDT, CDR2 YNNKEL (reference sequence). CDR3 sequence (DNA): TGTGCCAGCAGCCAAGGTCTTAATGAGCAGTTCTTC. Protein product: CASSQGLNEQFF.

This clonotype was picked up a small number of times. V is TRBV28 and J is TRBJ2-1, with 9 bases fitting TRBD2. The J segment lost 8 bases and the V segment lost 1 base, leaving 12 bases of the junction unmatched. CDR3 length: 17 residues. The germline V gene has CDR1 MDHEN and CDR2 SYDVKM. This chain's CDR3 is CASSLSREREDLHEQFF. The CDR3 nucleotides read TGTGCCAGCAGTTTATCCCGGGAGCGGGAGGATTTGCATGAGCAGTTCTTC. Filled out from reference TRBV28 and TRBJ2-1, the complete variable domain reads DVKVTQSSRYLVKRTGEKVFLECVQDMDHENMFWYRQDPGLGLRLIYFSYDVKMKEKGDIPEGYSVSREKKERFSLILESASTNQTSMYLCASSLSREREDLHEQFFGPGTRLTVL.

This clonotype was picked up many times. V is TRBV7-9 and J is TRBJ2-1, with D hard to call. The germline V gene encodes CDR1 SEHNR and CDR2 FQNEAQ (reference sequence). There are 13 residues in the CDR3. Deletions cut 5 bases from V and 8 bases from J, with 13 bases between. CDR3 coding DNA: TGTGCCAGCAGCCCCCAGACATTGCATGAGCAGTTCTTC. Translating it yields CASSPQTLHEQFF. Full variable domain (outside the CDR3, taken from reference TRBV7-9 and TRBJ2-1): DTGVSQNPRHKITKRGQNVTFRCDPISEHNRLYWYRQTLGQGPEFLTYFQNEAQLEKSRLLSDRFSAERPKGSFSTLEIQRTEQGDSAMYLCASSPQTLHEQFFGPGTRLTVL.

The chain links TRBV5-1 to TRBJ1-5; the D gene is possibly TRBD1 (5 bases). Germline loops: CDR1 SGHRS, CDR2 YFSETQ. The CDR3 runs to 14 residues. V lost 0 bases to trimming and J lost 8 bases, with 12 bases between them. CDR3 region: CASSLAPGTEPQHF. The CDR3 DNA reads TGCGCCAGCAGCTTGGCCCCAGGGACCGAGCCCCAGCATTTT. The entire variable domain, with the rest obtained from reference TRBV5-1 and TRBJ1-5, is as follows: KAGVTQTPRYLIKTRGQQVTLSCSPISGHRSVSWYQQTPGQGLQFLFEYFSETQRNKGNFPGRFSGRQFSNSRSEMNVSTLELGDSALYLCASSLAPGTEPQHFGDGTRLSIL.

The chain combines TRBV4-3 with TRBJ1-2, with D possibly being TRBD1 (6 bases). The CDR3 length is 16 residues. Germline V lookup: CDR1 LGHNA, CDR2 YSLEER. Trimming pared 0 bases from V and 8 bases from J, leaving 19 bases between. The DNA of the CDR3 is TGCGCCAGCAGCCAAGACCCTCTGACAGGTTTAGGGGGCTACACCTTC. Translated: CASSQDPLTGLGGYTF.

The V and J genes are TRBV6-2 or TRBV6-3 and TRBJ1-1, with D unclear. Trimming cost V 5 bases and J 1 base, with 8 bases left between them. The CDR3 is 13 residues long. Per germline, CDR1 MNHEY and CDR2 SVGEGT. The CDR3 coding sequence is TGTGCCAGCAGTAGTACGACGAACACTGAAGCTTTCTTT. Translating gives CASSSTTNTEAFF.

As concerns this clonotype: At one of its ends the junction is not consistent with the germline gene, which may arise from a read error. This chain uses TRBV7-7 with TRBJ2-7; TRBD1 matches at 8 bases. The CDR3 runs to 13 residues. Per the germline V gene, CDR1 is SSHAT and CDR2 is FNYEAQ (reference sequence). The DNA for the CDR3 is TGTGCTAGCAGCCCGGGACAGGTAGGCGAGCAGTACTTC. Amino acids: CASSPGQVGEQYF.

The rearrangement links TRBV5-1 to TRBJ2-7; perhaps D is TRBD1 or TRBD2 (5 bases each). V gave up 4 bases and J gave up 3 bases, with 17 bases separating them. The CDR3 has 15 amino acids. Germline V gives CDR1 SGHRS, CDR2 YFSETQ. CDR3 sequence reads: CASSGNLGEIYEQYF. In nucleotides, the CDR3 is TGCGCCAGCAGCGGTAATCTAGGGGAGATCTACGAGCAGTACTTC.

The rearrangement joins TRBV27 to TRBJ1-1; tentative D call: TRBD1 (5 bases). The CDR3 has 17 amino acids. From germline, CDR1 is MNHEY and CDR2 SMNVEV (reference sequence). V was pared by 0 bases and J by 0 bases, with 14 bases between. The CDR3 is CASSLSSGPQMNTEAFF. DNA of the CDR3: TGTGCCAGCAGTTTATCGTCAGGGCCTCAGATGAACACTGAAGCTTTCTTT.

This chain uses TRBV20-1 with TRBJ2-6, with a possible D match to TRBD2 (5 bases). V was pared by 6 bases and J by 0 bases, with 12 bases between. This CDR3 is 15 amino acids long. The V gene's germline CDR1 is DFQATT and CDR2 SNEGSKA (reference sequence). The CDR3 nucleotides read TGCAGTGCCCGAATGGGGAGCTCTGGGGCCAACGTCCTGACTTTC. Translating gives CSARMGSSGANVLTF.

V is TRBV5-6 and J is TRBJ2-5; D ambiguous. Trimming pared 1 base from V and 9 bases from J, leaving 10 bases between. There are 12 residues in the CDR3. The V gene's germline CDR1 is SGHDT and CDR2 YYEEEE. The chain's CDR3 is CASSLFGRSQYF. In nucleotides, the CDR3 is TGTGCCAGCAGCTTGTTCGGACGGTCCCAGTACTTC.

The sample holds a few counts of this clonotype. The chain's CDR3 is CASSLHREGETQYF. DNA of the CDR3: TGTGCCAGCAGCTTACACAGGGAGGGAGAGACCCAGTACTTC. The V call is TRBV7-2, the J call TRBJ2-5; D is perhaps TRBD2 (7 bases). V was clipped by 2 bases and J by 4 bases, with 11 bases between them. Germline lookup yields CDR1 SGHTA and CDR2 FQGNSA. The CDR3 consists of 14 residues.

This clonotype was recorded at least ten times. The chain links TRBV20-1 to TRBJ2-2; possible D gene TRBD2, 6 bases. Germline lookup yields CDR1 DFQATT and CDR2 SNEGSKA (reference sequence). The V end was cut by 2 bases, the J end by 2 bases, with 9 bases between. The CDR3 is 14 residues long. Here the CDR3 reads CSARTGLNTGELFF. The CDR3 bases are TGCAGTGCTAGAACGGGACTCAACACCGGGGAGCTGTTTTTT.

This clonotype was seen more than once but under ten times. V usage is TRBV5-1 and J usage is TRBJ2-3; 8 nucleotides match TRBD2. CDR1 is SGHRS and CDR2 is YFSETQ in the germline V gene. Losses at the gene ends were 0 bases for V and 4 bases for J; bases not matched to a gene: 13. CDR3 length: 18 residues. The CDR3: CASSLATTGGTIADTQYF. CDR3 bases: TGCGCCAGCAGCTTGGCGACGACGGGAGGGACTATCGCAGATACGCAGTATTTT.

The CDR3 loop is CASSHSWGGNEQFF. For the CDR3, the DNA is TGCGCCAGCAGCCATTCTTGGGGGGGCAATGAGCAGTTCTTC. The rearrangement uses TRBV4-1 and TRBJ2-1, with 7 nucleotides matching TRBD2. The germline gives CDR1 MGHRA, CDR2 YSYEKL. The J segment lost 6 bases and the V segment lost 3 bases, leaving 5 bases of the junction unmatched. CDR3 length: 14 residues.

The gene calls are TRBV20-1 and TRBJ2-1, with D unresolved. Trimming took 1 base from V and 11 from J, leaving 6 bases between them. The CDR3 loop spans 10 amino acids. Germline V gives CDR1 DFQATT, CDR2 SNEGSKA (reference sequence). CDR3 bases: TGCAGTGCTAGAGGGGAAAAGCAGTTCTTC. This sequence encodes CSARGEKQFF.

This clonotype appeared a few times. This sequence joins TRBV4-2 and TRBJ1-1; no firm D call. Trimming took 0 bases from V and 4 from J, leaving 12 bases between them. This CDR3 spans 15 amino acids. Germline CDR1 reads LGHNA; CDR2 reads YNFKEQ. CDR3 sequence: CASSQDEGSPTEAFF. The CDR3 nucleotides are TGTGCCAGCAGCCAAGATGAGGGCAGCCCCACTGAAGCTTTCTTT.

This clonotype was detected a few times. This chain uses TRBV6-4 with TRBJ2-2; TRBD2 matches at 7 bases. This CDR3 contains 14 residues. Germline CDR1 reads MRHNA; CDR2 reads SNTAGT. The J segment lost 4 bases and the V segment lost 7 bases, leaving 6 bases of the junction unmatched. CDR3 protein: CASNLAVFTGELFF. The CDR3 DNA sequence: TGTGCCAGCAACCTAGCGGTTTTCACCGGGGAGCTGTTTTTT.

This clonotype was recorded a few times. This chain uses TRBV9 with TRBJ2-2; tentatively, D is TRBD1 (6 bases). The V end was cut by 5 bases, the J end by 6 bases, with 11 bases between. The CDR3 sequence is 13 residues long. Germline V gene sequence: CDR1 SGDLS, CDR2 YYNGEE. CDR3 sequence: CASSESGAGELFF. Here the CDR3 DNA reads TGTGCCAGCAGTGAATCAGGGGCCGGGGAGCTGTTTTTT.

The chain combines TRBV12-3 or TRBV12-4 with TRBJ1-6, with 7 positions matching TRBD1. This CDR3 spans 14 amino acids. V trimming: 6 bases; J trimming: 6 bases; junction bases outside the gene matches: 5. The CDR3 loop reads CASRSQGFNSPLHF. For the CDR3, the DNA is TGTGCCAGCAGATCACAGGGGTTTAATTCACCCCTCCACTTT.

The V call is TRBV12-3 or TRBV12-4, the J call TRBJ1-3; perhaps TRBD1 as D (6 bases). This CDR3 has 15 residues. V dropped 2 bases and J dropped 0 bases, with 8 bases sitting between them. CDR3 in DNA: TGTGCCAGCAGTTTAAGGGGGAACTCTGGAAACACCATATATTTT. It is translated as CASSLRGNSGNTIYF.

This chain connects TRBV30 to TRBJ2-7; D uncertain. Germline CDR1 reads GTSNPN; CDR2 reads SVGIG (reference sequence). This CDR3 spans 12 amino acids. The ends were cut back, 4 bases at V and 3 bases at J, with 10 bases in the middle. Written as DNA, the CDR3 is TGTGCCTGGACCCCTGGCGGCTACGAGCAGTACTTC. It encodes CAWTPGGYEQYF.

This clonotype showed up many times. The chain carries TRBV5-6 and TRBJ2-1; D remains unclear. Germline V CDR1 and CDR2: SGHDT, YYEEEE. The V gene lost 4 bases and the J gene lost 3 bases, with 11 bases spanning the gap. There are 14 residues in the CDR3. The DNA of the CDR3 is TGTGCCAGCAGCCCCCCCCTTTACTACAATGAGCAGTTCTTC. Protein product: CASSPPLYYNEQFF.

This clonotype was observed a handful of times. The J gene is TRBJ2-7, the V gene TRBV5-5; unclear D gene. The length of the CDR3 is 13 residues. Germline V lookup: CDR1 SGHKS, CDR2 YYEKEE (reference sequence). Trimming took off 1 base at V and 3 bases at J, with 8 bases between the two ends. CDR3 in DNA: TGTGCCAGCAGCTTGAGCCAGATCTACGAGCAGTACTTC. Translated: CASSLSQIYEQYF.